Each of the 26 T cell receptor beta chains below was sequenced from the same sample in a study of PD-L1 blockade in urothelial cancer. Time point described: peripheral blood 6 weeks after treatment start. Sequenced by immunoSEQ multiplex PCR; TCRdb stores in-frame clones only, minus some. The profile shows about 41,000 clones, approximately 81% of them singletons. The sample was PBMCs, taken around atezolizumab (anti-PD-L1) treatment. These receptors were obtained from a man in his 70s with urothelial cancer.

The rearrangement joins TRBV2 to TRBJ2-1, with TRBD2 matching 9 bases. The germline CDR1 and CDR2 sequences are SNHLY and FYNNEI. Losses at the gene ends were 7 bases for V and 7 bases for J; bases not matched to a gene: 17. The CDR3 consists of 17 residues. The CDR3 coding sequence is TGTGCCAGCATTCTAAGGGCCGGCGGGAGGGCGACGAATGAGCAGTTCTTC. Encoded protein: CASILRAGGRATNEQFF.

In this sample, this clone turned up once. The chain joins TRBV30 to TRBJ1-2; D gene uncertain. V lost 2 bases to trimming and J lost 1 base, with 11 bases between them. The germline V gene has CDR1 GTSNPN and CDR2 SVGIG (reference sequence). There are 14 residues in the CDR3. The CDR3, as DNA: TGTGCCTGGAGTTCCGTTCCCCGTAACTATGGCTACACCTTC. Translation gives CAWSSVPRNYGYTF.

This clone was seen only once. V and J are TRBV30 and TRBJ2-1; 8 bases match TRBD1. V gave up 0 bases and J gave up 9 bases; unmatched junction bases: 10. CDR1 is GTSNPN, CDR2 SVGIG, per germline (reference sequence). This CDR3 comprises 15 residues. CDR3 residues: CAWSVILATGGEQFF. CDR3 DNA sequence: TGTGCCTGGAGTGTAATCTTAGCCACAGGGGGTGAGCAGTTCTTC.

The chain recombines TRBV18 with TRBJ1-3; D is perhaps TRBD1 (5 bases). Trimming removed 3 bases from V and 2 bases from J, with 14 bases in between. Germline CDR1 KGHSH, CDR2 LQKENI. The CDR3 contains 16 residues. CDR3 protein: CASSPQGQGTGNTIYF. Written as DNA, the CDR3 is TGTGCCAGCTCACCGCAAGGCCAGGGAACTGGAAACACCATATATTTT. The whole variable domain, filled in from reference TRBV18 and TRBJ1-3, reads NAGVMQNPRHLVRRRGQEARLRCSPMKGHSHVYWYRQLPEEGLKFMVYLQKENIIDESGMPKERFSAEFPKEGPSILRIQQVVRGDSAAYFCASSPQGQGTGNTIYFGEGSWLTVV.

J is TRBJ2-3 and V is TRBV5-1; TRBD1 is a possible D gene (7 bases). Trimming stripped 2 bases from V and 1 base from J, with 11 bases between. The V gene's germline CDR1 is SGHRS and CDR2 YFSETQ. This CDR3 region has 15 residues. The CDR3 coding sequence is TGCGCCAGCAGCTTCGGAGGGACAGGCACAGATACGCAGTATTTT. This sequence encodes CASSFGGTGTDTQYF.

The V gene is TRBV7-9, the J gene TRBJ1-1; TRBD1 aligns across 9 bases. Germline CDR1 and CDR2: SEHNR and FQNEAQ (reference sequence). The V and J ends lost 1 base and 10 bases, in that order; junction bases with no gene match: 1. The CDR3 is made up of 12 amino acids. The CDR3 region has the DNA TGTGCCAGCAGCTTAGGACAGGGGGGAGCTTTCTTT. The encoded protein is CASSLGQGGAFF.

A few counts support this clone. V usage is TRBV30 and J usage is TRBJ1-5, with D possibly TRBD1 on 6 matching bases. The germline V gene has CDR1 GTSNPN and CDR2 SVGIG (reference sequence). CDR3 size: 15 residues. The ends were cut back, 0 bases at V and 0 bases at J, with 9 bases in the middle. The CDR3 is CAWSVKDSSNQPQHF. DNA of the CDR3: TGTGCCTGGAGTGTAAAGGACAGTAGCAATCAGCCCCAGCATTTT.

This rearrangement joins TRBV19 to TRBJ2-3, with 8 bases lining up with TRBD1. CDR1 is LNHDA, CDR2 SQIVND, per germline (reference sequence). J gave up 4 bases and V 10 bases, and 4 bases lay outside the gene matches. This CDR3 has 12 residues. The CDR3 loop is CATKQGADTQYF. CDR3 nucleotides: TGTGCCACAAAACAGGGGGCAGATACGCAGTATTTT.

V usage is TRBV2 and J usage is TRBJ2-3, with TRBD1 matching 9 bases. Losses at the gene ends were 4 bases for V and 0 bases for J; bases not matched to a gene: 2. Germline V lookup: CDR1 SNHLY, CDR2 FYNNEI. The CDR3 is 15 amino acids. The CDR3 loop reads CASSVGTGSTDTQYF. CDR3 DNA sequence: TGTGCCAGCAGTGTCGGGACAGGGAGCACAGATACGCAGTATTTT.

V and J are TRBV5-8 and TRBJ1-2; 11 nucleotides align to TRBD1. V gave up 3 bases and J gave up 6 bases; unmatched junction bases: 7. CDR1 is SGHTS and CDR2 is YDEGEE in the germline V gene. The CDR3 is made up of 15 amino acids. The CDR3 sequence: CASSSADRGLDGYTF. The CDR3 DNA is TGTGCCAGCAGCTCCGCGGACAGGGGGCTGGATGGCTACACCTTC. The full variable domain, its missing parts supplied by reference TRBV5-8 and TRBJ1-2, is EAGVTQSPTHLIKTRGQQATLRCSPISGHTSVYWYQQALGLGLQFLLWYDEGEERNRGNFPPRFSGRQFPNYSSELNVNALELEDSALYLCASSSADRGLDGYTFGSGTRLTVV.

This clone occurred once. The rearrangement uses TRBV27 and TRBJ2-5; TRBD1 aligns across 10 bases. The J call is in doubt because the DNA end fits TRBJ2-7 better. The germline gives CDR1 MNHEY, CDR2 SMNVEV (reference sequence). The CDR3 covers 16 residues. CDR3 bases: TGTGCCAGCAGTAAATGGGGGGGGACAGGGGACCCCGAGCAGTACTTC. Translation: CASSKWGGTGDPEQYF.

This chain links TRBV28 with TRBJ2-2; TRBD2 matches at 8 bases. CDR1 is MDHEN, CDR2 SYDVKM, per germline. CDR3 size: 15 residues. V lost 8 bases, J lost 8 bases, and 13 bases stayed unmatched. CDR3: CASDGTREPGGELFF. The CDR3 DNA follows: TGTGCCAGCGACGGGACTAGAGAGCCGGGGGGGGAGCTGTTTTTT.

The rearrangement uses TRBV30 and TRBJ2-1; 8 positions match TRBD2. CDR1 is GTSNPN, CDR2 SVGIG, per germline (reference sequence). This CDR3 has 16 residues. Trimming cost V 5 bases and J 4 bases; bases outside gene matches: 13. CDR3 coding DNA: TGTGCCTGGGGCCGGTTGGGTAGCGGGAAATACAATGAGCAGTTCTTC. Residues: CAWGRLGSGKYNEQFF.

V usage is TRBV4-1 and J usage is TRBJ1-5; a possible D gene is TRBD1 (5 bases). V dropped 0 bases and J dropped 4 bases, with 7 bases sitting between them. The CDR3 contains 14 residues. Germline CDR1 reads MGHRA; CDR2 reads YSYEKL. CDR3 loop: CASSQDRDNQPQHF. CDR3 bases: TGCGCCAGCAGCCAAGACAGGGATAATCAGCCCCAGCATTTT.

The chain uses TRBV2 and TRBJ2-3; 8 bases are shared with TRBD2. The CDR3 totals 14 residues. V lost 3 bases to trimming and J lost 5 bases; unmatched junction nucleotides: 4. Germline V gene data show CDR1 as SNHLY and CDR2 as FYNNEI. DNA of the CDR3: TGTGCCAGCAGTGAGGGTCTAGCGGGAGATACGCAGTATTTT. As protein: CASSEGLAGDTQYF.

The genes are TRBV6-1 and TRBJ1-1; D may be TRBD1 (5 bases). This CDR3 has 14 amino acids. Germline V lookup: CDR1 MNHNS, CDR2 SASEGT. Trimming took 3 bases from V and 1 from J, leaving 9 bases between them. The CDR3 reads CASSDGQTNTEAFF. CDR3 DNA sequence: TGTGCCAGCAGTGATGGACAAACGAACACTGAAGCTTTCTTT.

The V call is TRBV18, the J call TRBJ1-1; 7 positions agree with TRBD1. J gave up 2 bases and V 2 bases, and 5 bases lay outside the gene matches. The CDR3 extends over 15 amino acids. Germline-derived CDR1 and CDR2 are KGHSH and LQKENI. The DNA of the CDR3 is TGTGCCAGCTCACCAATCGGGACAGCCAACACTGAAGCTTTCTTT. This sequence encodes CASSPIGTANTEAFF.

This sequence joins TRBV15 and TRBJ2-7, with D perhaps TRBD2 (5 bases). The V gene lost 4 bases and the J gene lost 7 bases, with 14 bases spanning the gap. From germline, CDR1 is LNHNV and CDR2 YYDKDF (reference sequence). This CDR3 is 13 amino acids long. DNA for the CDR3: TGTGCCACCAGCAACCAACTAGTTTCGGAGCAGTACTTC. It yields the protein CATSNQLVSEQYF.

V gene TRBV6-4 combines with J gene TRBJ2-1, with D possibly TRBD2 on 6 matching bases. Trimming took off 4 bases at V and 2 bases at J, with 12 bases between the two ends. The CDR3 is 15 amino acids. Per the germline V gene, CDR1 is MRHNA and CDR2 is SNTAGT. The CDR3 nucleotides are TGTGCCAGCAGTGGAGGGACTTCTACCTACAATGAGCAGTTCTTC. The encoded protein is CASSGGTSTYNEQFF.

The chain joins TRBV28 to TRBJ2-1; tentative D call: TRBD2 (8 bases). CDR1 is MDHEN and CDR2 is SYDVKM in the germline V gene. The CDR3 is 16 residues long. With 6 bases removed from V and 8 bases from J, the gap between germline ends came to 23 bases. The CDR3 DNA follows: TGTGCCAGCAGGTATACTAGGGGACTAGGGGGCGATGAGCAGTTCTTC. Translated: CASRYTRGLGGDEQFF.

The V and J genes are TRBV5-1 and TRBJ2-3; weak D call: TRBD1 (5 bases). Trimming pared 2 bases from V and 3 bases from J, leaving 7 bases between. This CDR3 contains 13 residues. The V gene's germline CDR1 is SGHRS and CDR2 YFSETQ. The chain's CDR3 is CASSFSGTDTQYF. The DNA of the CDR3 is TGCGCCAGCAGCTTTTCAGGGACAGATACGCAGTATTTT. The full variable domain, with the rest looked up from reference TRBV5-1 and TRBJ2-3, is KAGVTQTPRYLIKTRGQQVTLSCSPISGHRSVSWYQQTPGQGLQFLFEYFSETQRNKGNFPGRFSGRQFSNSRSEMNVSTLELGDSALYLCASSFSGTDTQYFGPGTRLTVL.

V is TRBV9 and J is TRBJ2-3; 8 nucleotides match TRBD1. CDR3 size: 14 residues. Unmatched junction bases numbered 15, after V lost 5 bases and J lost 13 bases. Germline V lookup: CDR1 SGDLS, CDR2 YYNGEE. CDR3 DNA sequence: TGTGCCAGCAGTCTGGGACAGGTGCGATCGGAGGAGTATTTT. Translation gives CASSLGQVRSEEYF.

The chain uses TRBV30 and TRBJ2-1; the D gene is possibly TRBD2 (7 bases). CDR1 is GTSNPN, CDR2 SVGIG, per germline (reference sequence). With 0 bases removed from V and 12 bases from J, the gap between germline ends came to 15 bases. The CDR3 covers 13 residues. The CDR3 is CAWSVSGGTGQFF. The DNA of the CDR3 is TGTGCCTGGAGTGTTTCGGGGGGCACGGGGCAGTTCTTC.

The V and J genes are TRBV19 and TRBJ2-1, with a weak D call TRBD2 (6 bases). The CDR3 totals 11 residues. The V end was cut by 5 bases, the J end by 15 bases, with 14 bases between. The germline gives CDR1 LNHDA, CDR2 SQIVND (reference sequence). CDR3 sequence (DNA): TGTGCCAGTAGTTCCCCGGGGAGGTCGTTCTTC. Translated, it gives CASSSPGRSFF. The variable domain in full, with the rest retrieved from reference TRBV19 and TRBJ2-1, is DGGITQSPKYLFRKEGQNVTLSCEQNLNHDAMYWYRQDPGQGLRLIYYSQIVNDFQKGDIAEGYSVSREKKESFPLTVTSAQKNPTAFYLCASSSPGRSFFGPGTRLTVL.

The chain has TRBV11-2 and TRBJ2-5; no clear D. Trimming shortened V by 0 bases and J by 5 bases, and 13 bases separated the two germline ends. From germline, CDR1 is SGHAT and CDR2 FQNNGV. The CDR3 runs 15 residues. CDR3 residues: CASSLDLGRPETQYF. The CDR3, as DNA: TGTGCCAGCAGCTTAGATCTGGGCAGGCCGGAGACCCAGTACTTC.

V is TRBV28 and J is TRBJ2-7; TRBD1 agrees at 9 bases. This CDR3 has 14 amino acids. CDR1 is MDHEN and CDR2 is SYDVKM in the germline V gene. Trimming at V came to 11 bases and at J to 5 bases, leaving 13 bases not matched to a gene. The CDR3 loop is CASSPPDRGHEQYF. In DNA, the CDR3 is TGTGCCTCCTCGCCCCCGGACAGGGGCCACGAGCAGTACTTC.